This TCR beta chain stems from a study of cytomegalovirus exposure and HLA in healthy donors. Study overall: One earlier analysis, a look at roughly 180 million T cells, found about 110 million unique TCR beta sequences.

Use of 60 Vbeta and 13 Jbeta primers characterized the PCR. The method was immunoSEQ multiplex PCR; TCRdb's version includes in-frame clones alone and lacks a portion of them. The sample consists of 200,000 or so clones, more than 85% of them appearing once. CDR1 and CDR2 from the germline V gene are LNHDA and SQIVND (reference sequence). V dropped 3 bases and J dropped 0 bases, with 11 bases sitting between them. This CDR3 is built from 16 residues. The chain recombines TRBV19 with TRBJ1-4; D gene unclear. Sequencing was performed on PBMCs. The clonotype was recovered from a girl in the first two years of life in good health and CMV-seronegative. CDR3 coding DNA: TGTGCCAGTAGTATTTATGAGGGTGCAACTAATGAAAAACTGTTTTTT. Translated: CASSIYEGATNEKLFF.